The T cell receptor (beta chain) under discussion was sequenced for a study of blood T cell repertoires in COVID-19. In the study overall: PBMCs, B-cell-depleted T cells, or T cells were the source of the cDNA or gDNA that made up the material.

The CDR3 spans 14 residues. J gave up 5 bases and V 3 bases, and 1 base lay outside the gene matches. CDR1 is SGHVS and CDR2 is FQNEAQ in the germline V gene. Per the original methods: Amplification of reference gene primers provided the estimated nucleated cell counts. The repertoire was sequenced with immunoSEQ multiplex PCR; TCRdb's copy has only in-frame clones and lacks some. The V and J calls and clone size are taken from that table; D and trimming were inferred from the DNA. Of 200,000 or so clones in the sample, about nine tenths were seen once. This TCR came from a woman aged 40 to 49 with acute COVID-19. Material for sequencing was PBMCs or T cells enriched from blood (not recorded which). The chain couples TRBV7-8 to TRBJ2-3; 11 bases fit TRBD2. The CDR3 coding sequence is TGTGCCAGCAGCTTGACTAGCGGGGTAGATACGCAGTATTTT. Translation: CASSLTSGVDTQYF.